This T cell receptor (beta chain) was identified during a study of T cell repertoires in cytomegalovirus infection. TCRdb re-analysed the reads in MiXCR, keeping a single row per CDR3 protein. This table has 650,000 to 900,000 distinct CDR3 sequences, roughly 28% appearing once. Of note for this clonotype: Its antigen is not known.

The CDR3 is made up of 11 amino acids. Germline CDR1 reads MGHDK; CDR2 reads SYGVNS. The V and J ends lost 6 bases and 11 bases respectively, with 13 bases between them. This sequence was found in a human donor in good health (CMV status not recorded). Some clones in this sample may be carry-over from other donors' samples. Source: cultured CD8+ T cells from PBMCs, taken from culture after CMV antigen stimulation. The rearrangement uses TRBV25-1 and TRBJ1-1, with D perhaps TRBD1 (6 bases). The CDR3 region has the DNA TGTGCCAGCAGGGAAGACAGGAAGGCTTTCTTT. Its translation is CASREDRKAFF.